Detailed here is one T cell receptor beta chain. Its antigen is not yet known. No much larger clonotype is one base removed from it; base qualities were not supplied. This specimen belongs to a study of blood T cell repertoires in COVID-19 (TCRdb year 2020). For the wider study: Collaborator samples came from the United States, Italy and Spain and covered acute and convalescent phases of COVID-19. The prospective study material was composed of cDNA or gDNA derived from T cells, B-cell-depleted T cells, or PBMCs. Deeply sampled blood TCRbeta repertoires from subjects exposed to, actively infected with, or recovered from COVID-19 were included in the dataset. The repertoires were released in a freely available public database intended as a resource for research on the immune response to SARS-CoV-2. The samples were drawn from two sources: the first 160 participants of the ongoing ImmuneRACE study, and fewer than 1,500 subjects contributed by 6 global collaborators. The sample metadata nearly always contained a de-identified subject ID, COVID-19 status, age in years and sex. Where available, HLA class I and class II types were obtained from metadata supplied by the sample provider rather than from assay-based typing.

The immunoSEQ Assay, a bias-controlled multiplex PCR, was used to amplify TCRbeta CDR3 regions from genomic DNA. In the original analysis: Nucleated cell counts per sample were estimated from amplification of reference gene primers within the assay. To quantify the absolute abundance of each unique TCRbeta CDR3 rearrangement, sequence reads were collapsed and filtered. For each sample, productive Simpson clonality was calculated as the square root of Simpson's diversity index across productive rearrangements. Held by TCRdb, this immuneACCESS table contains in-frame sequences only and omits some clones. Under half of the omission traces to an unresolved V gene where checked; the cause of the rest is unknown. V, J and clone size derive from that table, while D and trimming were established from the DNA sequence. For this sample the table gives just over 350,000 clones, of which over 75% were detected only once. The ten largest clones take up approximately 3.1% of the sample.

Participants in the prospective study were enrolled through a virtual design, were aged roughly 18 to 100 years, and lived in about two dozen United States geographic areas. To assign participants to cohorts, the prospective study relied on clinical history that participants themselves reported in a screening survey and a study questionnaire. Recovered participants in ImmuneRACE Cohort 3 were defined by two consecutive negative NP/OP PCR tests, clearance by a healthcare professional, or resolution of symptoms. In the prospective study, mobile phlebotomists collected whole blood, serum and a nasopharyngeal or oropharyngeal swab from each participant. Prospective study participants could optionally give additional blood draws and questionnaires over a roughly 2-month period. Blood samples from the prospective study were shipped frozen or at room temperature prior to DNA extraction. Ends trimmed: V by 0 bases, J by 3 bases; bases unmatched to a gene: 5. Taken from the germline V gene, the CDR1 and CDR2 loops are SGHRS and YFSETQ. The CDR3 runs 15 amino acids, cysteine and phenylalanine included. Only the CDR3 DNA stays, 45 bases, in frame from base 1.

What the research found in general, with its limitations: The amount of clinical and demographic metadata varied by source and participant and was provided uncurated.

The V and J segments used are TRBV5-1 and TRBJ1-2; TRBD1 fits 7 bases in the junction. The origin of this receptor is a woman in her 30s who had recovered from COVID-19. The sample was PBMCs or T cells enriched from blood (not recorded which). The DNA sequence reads TGCGCCAGCAGCTTGGCCCAGGGGGAGGACTATGGCTACACCTTC. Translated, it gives CASSLAQGEDYGYTF.